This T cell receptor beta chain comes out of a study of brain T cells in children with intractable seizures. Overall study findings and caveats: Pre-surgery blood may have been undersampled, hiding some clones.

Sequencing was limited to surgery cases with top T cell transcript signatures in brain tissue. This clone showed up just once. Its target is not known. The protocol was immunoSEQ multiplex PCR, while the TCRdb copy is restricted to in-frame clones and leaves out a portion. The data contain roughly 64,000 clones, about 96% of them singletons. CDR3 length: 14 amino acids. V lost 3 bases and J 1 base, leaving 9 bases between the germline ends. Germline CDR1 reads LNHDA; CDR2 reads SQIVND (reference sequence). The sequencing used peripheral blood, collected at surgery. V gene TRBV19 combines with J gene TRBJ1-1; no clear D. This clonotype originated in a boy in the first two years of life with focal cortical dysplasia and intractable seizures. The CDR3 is CASSILEGNTEAFF. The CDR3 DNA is TGTGCCAGTAGTATTCTTGAGGGGAACACTGAAGCTTTCTTT.